The entry below describes one T cell receptor beta chain. No antigen is known for it. This record comes from a study of blood T cells in healthy people across ages. V was shortened by 5 bases and J by 2 bases, with 12 bases between the two germline ends. The CDR3 is 14 residues long. Germline-derived CDR1 and CDR2 are SGHTA and FQGNSA. Study-level points and caveats: Because donor CMV status was unknown, expanded clonotype changes were possibly confounded. Per-million-T-cell TCR beta diversity fell roughly linearly with age.

For the second PCR, which ran for about 7 to 11 cycles, a sample-barcoded 5' primer and a J-beta primer mix were used. Each TCR beta cDNA got a 12-nucleotide random molecular identifier. A single record per CDR3 protein comes from TCRdb applying MiXCR to the 5' RACE reads. This sample has 1.5 million to 2 million distinct CDR3 sequences, with 30% to 40% found just once. The chain combines TRBV7-2 with TRBJ1-2, with D hard to call. The clonotype originates from a human donor in good health. The source material was blood. This CDR3 reads CASSPTPQNYGYTF. CDR3 nucleotides: TGTGCCAGCAGCCCTACTCCACAGAACTATGGCTACACCTTC.